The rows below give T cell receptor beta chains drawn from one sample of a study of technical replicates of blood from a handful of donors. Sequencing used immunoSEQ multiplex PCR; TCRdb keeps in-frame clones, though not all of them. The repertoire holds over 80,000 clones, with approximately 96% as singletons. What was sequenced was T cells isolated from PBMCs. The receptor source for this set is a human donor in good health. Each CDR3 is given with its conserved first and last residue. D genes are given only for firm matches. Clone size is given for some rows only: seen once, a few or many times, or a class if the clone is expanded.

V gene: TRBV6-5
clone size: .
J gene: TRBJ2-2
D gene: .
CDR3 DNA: TGTGCCAGCACCCTAGCCGGGGAGCTGTTTTTT
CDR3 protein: CASTLAGELFF

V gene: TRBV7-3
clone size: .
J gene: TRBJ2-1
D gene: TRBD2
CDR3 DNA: TGTGCCAGCAGCTTAGGAGCGGGGAACAATGAGCAGTTCTTC
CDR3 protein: CASSLGAGNNEQFF

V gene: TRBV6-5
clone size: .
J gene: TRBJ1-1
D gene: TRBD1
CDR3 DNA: TGTGCCAGCAGTTACTCAGGTCTACAGGGGGGCACTGAAGCTTTCTTT
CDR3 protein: CASSYSGLQGGTEAFF

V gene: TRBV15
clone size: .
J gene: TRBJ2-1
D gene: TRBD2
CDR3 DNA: TGTGCCACTAGAAAATCGGGGGGAAATGAGCAGTTCTTC
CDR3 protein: CATRKSGGNEQFF

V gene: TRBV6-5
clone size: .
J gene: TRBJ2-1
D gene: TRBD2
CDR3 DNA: TGTGCCAGCAGTTATTTCGGACTAGCGGACAATGAGCAGTTCTTC
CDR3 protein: CASSYFGLADNEQFF

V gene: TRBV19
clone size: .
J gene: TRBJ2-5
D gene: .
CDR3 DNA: TGTGCCAGTAGAGGGGACCAAGAGACCCAGTACTTC
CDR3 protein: CASRGDQETQYF

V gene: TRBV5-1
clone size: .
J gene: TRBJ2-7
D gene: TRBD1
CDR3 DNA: TGCGCCAGCAGCTTGGACCTGCGGACAGGGGAACAGTACTTC
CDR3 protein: CASSLDLRTGEQYF

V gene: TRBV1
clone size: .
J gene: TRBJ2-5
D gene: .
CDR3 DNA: TGCACCAGCAGCCAAGTTACGGTATCAGAGACCCAGTACTTC
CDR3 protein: CTSSQVTVSETQYF

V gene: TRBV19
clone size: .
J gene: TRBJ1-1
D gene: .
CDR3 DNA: TGTGCCAGTAGTATAGGCGAGTCCGCTGAAGCTTTCTTT
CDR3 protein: CASSIGESAEAFF

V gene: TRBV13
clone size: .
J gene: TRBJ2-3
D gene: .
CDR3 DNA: TGTGCCAGCAGCTTACCCCCTTTGAGGACTAGCACAGATACGCAGTATTTT
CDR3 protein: CASSLPPLRTSTDTQYF

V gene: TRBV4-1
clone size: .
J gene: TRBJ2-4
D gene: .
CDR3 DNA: TGCGCCAGCAGCCAGGACACTGAAAACATTCAGTACTTC
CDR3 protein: CASSQDTENIQYF

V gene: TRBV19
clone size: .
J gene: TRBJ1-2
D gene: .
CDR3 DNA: TGTGCCAGTAGTATTCTCTACCTCTATGGCTACACCTTC
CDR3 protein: CASSILYLYGYTF

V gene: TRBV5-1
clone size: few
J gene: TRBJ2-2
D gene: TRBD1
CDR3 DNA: TGCGCCAGCAGACCCGGGACAGAGAACACCGGGGAGCTGTTTTTT
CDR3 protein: CASRPGTENTGELFF

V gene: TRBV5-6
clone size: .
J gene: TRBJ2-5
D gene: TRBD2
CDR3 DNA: TGTGCCAGCAGCTTGACACTAGCGGGGCGGGGGGAGACCCAGTACTTC
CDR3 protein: CASSLTLAGRGETQYF

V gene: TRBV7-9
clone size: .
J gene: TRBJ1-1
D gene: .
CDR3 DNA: TGTGCCAGCAGCTTCGGTCAGGGAACTGAAGCTTTCTTT
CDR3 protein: CASSFGQGTEAFF

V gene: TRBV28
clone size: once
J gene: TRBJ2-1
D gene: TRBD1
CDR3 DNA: TGTGCCAGCGGAGAACCGGGACAGGGAATCAATGAGCAGTTCTTC
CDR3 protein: CASGEPGQGINEQFF

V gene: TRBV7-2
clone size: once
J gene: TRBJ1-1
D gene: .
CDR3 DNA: TGTGCCAGCAGCTTCACTCGTGAAGCTTTCTTT
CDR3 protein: CASSFTREAFF

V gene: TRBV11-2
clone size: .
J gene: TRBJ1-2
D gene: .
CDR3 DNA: TGTGCCAGCAGCTTAGAGTCCCTCTATGGCTACACCTTC
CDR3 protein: CASSLESLYGYTF

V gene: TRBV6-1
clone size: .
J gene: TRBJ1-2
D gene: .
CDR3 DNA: TGTGCCAGCAGTGAAGCACACCAACCTGGCTATGGCTACACCTTC
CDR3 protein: CASSEAHQPGYGYTF

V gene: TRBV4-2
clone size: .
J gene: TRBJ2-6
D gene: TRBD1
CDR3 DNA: TGTGCCAGCAGCCACAGGACAGGGCTTCCTGGGGCCAACGTCCTGACTTTC
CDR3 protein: CASSHRTGLPGANVLTF

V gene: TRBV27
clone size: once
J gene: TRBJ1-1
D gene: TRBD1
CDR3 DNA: TGTGCCAGGCGGACAGGGCAAAAAGAAGCTTTCTTT
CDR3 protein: CARRTGQKEAFF

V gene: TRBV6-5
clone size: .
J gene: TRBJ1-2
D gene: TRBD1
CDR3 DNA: TGTGCCAGCACTACAGGGGTAATCGATGGCTACACCTTC
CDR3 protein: CASTTGVIDGYTF

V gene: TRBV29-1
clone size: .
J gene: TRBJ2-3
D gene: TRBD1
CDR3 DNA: TGCAGCGTCCACTTTTCAGCAGGGGGCCACACAGATACGCAGTATTTT
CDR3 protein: CSVHFSAGGHTDTQYF

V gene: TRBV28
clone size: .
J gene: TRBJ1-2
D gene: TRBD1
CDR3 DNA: TGTGCCAGCAGGGTAGGGGGCAACTATGGCTACACCTTC
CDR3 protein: CASRVGGNYGYTF

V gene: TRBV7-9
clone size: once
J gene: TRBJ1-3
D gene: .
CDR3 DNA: TGTGCCAGCAGCTTAGCACTAGCCTCTGGAAACACCATATATTTT
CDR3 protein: CASSLALASGNTIYF

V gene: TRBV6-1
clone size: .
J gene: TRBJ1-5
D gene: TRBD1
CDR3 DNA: TGTGCCAGCAGTGAGAATTTGAGGACAGGAAGGTATAGCAATCAGCCCCAGCATTTT
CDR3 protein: CASSENLRTGRYSNQPQHF

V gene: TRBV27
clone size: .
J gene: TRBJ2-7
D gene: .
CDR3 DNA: TGTGCCAGCAGTTTCGAAAAGGGAAGGGGAAACGAGCAGTACTTC
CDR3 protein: CASSFEKGRGNEQYF

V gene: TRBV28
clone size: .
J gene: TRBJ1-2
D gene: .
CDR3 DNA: TGTGCCACTTGGACAGCTACTTATGGCTACACCTTC
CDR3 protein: CATWTATYGYTF

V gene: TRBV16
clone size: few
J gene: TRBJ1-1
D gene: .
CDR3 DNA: TGTGCCAGCAGCCCCGGGGTTCTGAGAGCTTTCTTT
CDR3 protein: CASSPGVLRAFF

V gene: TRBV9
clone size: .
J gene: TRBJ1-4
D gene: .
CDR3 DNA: TGTGCCAGCAGCGTAGCGGGGGACGAAAAACTGTTTTTT
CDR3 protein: CASSVAGDEKLFF

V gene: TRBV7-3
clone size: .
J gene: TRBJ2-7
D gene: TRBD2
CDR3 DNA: TGTGCCAGCAGCTTAAATCGGGAGGGCGAGCAGTACTTC
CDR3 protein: CASSLNREGEQYF

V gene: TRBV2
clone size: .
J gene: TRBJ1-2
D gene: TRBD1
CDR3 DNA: TGTGCCAGCAGTGTCGGGACAGCGATGTTAGGCTACACCTTC
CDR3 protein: CASSVGTAMLGYTF

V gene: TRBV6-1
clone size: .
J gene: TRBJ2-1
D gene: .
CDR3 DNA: TGTGCCGGAACAAAACGAGGCTACAATGAGCAGTTCTTC
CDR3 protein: CAGTKRGYNEQFF

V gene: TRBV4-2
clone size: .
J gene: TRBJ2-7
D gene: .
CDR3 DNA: TGTGCCAGCAGCCAAGAACCCTGGCTAGCCTACGAGCAGTACTTC
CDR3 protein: CASSQEPWLAYEQYF

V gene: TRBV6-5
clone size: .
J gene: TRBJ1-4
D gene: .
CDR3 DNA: TGTGCCACCAGACAGTTGGCTAATGAAAAACTGTTTTTT
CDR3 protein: CATRQLANEKLFF

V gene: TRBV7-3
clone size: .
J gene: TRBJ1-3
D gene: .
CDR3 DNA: TGTGCCAGCAGTGGGGGAGGACCCTTATATTTT
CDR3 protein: CASSGGGPLYF

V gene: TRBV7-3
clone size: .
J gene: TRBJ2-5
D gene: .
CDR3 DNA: TGTGCCAGCAGGCCAGTGGTCGAGACCCAGTACTTC
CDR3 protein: CASRPVVETQYF

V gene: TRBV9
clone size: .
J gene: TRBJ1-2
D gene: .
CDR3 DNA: TGTGCCAGCAGCTTTGCCTCAGGGGCAGACTATGGCTACACCTTC
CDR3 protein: CASSFASGADYGYTF

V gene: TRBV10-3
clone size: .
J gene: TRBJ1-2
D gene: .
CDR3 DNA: TGTGCCATCCCCAGGGGTAACTATGGCTACACCTTC
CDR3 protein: CAIPRGNYGYTF

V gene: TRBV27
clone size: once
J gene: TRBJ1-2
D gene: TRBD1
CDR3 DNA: TGTGCCAGCAATCCGACAGGGGAGAACTATGGCTACACCTTC
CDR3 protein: CASNPTGENYGYTF

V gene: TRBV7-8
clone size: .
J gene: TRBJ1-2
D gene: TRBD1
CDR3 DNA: TGTGCCAGCACCATAGGGTCCCAGGGGGCGCGATCTCGAGGCTACACCTTC
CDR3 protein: CASTIGSQGARSRGYTF

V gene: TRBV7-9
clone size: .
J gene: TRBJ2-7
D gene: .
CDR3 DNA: TGTGCCAGCAGCTCCTCTCCTAGCTCCTACGAGCAGTACTTC
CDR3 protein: CASSSSPSSYEQYF